These 17 T cell receptor beta chains originate from one sample sequenced in a study of T cell responses to AZD1222 COVID-19 vaccine. Assay: immunoSEQ multiplex PCR; the TCRdb copy retains only in-frame clones and omits some. The sample carries under 95,000 clones, approximately 91% recorded once. The sequencing here drew on peripheral blood, taken on day 0 of AZD1222 vaccination. These receptors originate from an adult in good health.

This chain connects TRBV2 to TRBJ1-5, with 9 nucleotides matching TRBD1. This CDR3 region has 16 residues. Germline V CDR1 and CDR2: SNHLY, FYNNEI. After removal of 5 bases from V and 7 bases from J, the junction contained 12 bases not matched to a gene. The CDR3 sequence: CASSLYRGRDAQPQHF. In DNA form, the CDR3 reads TGTGCCAGCAGTTTATACAGGGGGCGAGATGCCCAGCCCCAGCATTTT.

This clone has only one observation. The chain uses TRBV2 and TRBJ2-1; weak D call: TRBD2 (5 bases). From germline, CDR1 is SNHLY and CDR2 FYNNEI. The CDR3 spans 11 residues. V was cut by 6 bases and J by 9 bases, with 9 bases left in between. The CDR3 nucleotides are TGTGCCAGCAGGTACGAGGGTGAGCAGTTCTTC. This gives the protein CASRYEGEQFF.

V and J are TRBV6-2 or TRBV6-3 and TRBJ2-7, with no clear D. V was clipped by 0 bases and J by 3 bases, with 6 bases between them. Germline V gene lookup returns CDR1 MNHEY and CDR2 SVGEGT. The CDR3 loop spans 13 amino acids. CDR3 in DNA: TGTGCCAGCAGTTACTCGGACGACTACGAGCAGTACTTC. Amino acid sequence: CASSYSDDYEQYF.

This chain joins TRBV6-5 and TRBJ1-5, with D possibly TRBD1 on 6 matching bases. The CDR3 runs 15 residues. Germline V gene lookup returns CDR1 MNHEY and CDR2 SVGAGI. V lost 5 bases and J lost 3, with 14 bases in between. DNA for the CDR3: TGTGCCAGCAGTCTCGGGGACACTTTCAATCAGCCCCAGCATTTT. It codes for CASSLGDTFNQPQHF.

The rearrangement links TRBV7-9 to TRBJ1-6; unclear D gene. Germline CDR1 is SEHNR and CDR2 is FQNEAQ (reference sequence). V shed 5 bases and J shed 8 bases, with 4 bases lying between them. The CDR3 totals 11 residues. For the CDR3, the DNA is TGTGCCAGCAGCGTTGATTCACCCCTCCACTTT. This encodes CASSVDSPLHF.

The J gene is TRBJ1-6, the V gene TRBV5-6; D may be TRBD1 (6 bases). CDR3 length: 14 amino acids. From germline, CDR1 is SGHDT and CDR2 YYEEEE. Between the trimmed V and J ends, which lost 4 bases and 8 bases, there was a span of 13 bases. CDR3 sequence reads: CASSLRGEDSPLHF. CDR3 nucleotides: TGTGCCAGCAGCCTCAGGGGCGAGGATTCACCCCTCCACTTT.

In this sample, this clone turned up once. The chain carries TRBV2 and TRBJ2-7, with 8 bases that match TRBD2. The CDR3 loop spans 13 amino acids. J lost 6 bases, V lost 3 bases, and 4 bases had no gene match. The germline V gene has CDR1 SNHLY and CDR2 FYNNEI. The CDR3 nucleotides are TGTGCCAGCAGTGAGCGGGAGGAGGGCGAGCAGTACTTC. The encoded protein is CASSEREEGEQYF.

V gene TRBV6-5 combines with J gene TRBJ1-6, with D possibly matching TRBD1 (5 bases). CDR1 is MNHEY, CDR2 SVGAGI, per germline. The CDR3 consists of 15 residues. Trimming shortened V by 7 bases and J by 8 bases, and 18 bases separated the two germline ends. Here the CDR3 reads CASTRFRGEDSPLHF. The CDR3 DNA is TGTGCCAGCACCCGATTTAGGGGCGAGGATTCACCCCTCCACTTT.

The V call is TRBV14, the J call TRBJ2-7; 9 bases line up with TRBD2. The CDR3 contains 20 residues. Germline values: CDR1 SGHDN, CDR2 FVKESK. The V and J ends lost 1 base and 4 bases, in that order; junction bases with no gene match: 20. CDR3 nucleotide sequence: TGTGCCAGCAGCCAAGGGAGGCTCCCCTTCACCGGGACTAGCATGTACGAGCAGTACTTC. Its protein is CASSQGRLPFTGTSMYEQYF.

This chain uses TRBV7-2 with TRBJ2-3; 8 bases are shared with TRBD1. With 1 base clipped from V and 3 bases from J, the junction kept 3 bases outside the gene matches. CDR1 and CDR2 (germline): SGHTA, FQGNSA. The CDR3 has 15 amino acids. In DNA form, the CDR3 reads TGTGCCAGCAGCTTAGGGACAGGGTCGACAGATACGCAGTATTTT. Translation: CASSLGTGSTDTQYF.

The rearrangement uses TRBV11-2 and TRBJ1-4; D not certain. The CDR3 is 17 residues long. Trimming removed 1 base from V and 0 bases from J, with 12 bases in between. Germline loops: CDR1 SGHAT, CDR2 FQNNGV. DNA for the CDR3: TGTGCCAGCAGCTTAGGAGTAAGAGTAGCAACTAATGAAAAACTGTTTTTT. Its protein is CASSLGVRVATNEKLFF.

The chain uses TRBV18 and TRBJ1-1; D gene ambiguous. The CDR3 spans 14 residues. V lost 2 bases to trimming and J lost 4 bases, with 11 bases between them. Germline loops: CDR1 KGHSH, CDR2 LQKENI. CDR3 sequence: CASSPSARVTEAFF. In DNA form, the CDR3 reads TGTGCCAGCTCACCATCCGCTAGAGTCACTGAAGCTTTCTTT.

This clone showed up many times. This chain uses TRBV5-4 with TRBJ2-3; 13 nucleotides match TRBD2. The CDR3 extends over 17 amino acids. Germline lookup yields CDR1 SGHNT and CDR2 YYREEE (reference sequence). V lost 4 bases, J lost 2 bases, and 7 bases stayed unmatched. CDR3 residues: CASSMRLAGGPTDTQYF. The CDR3, as DNA: TGTGCCAGCAGCATGCGACTAGCGGGGGGACCCACAGATACGCAGTATTTT.

This chain joins TRBV9 and TRBJ2-3; TRBD2 matches 7 bases. The junction had 5 bases not matched to a gene; V was cut back by 1 base and J by 0 bases. Germline V gives CDR1 SGDLS, CDR2 YYNGEE. CDR3 length equals 16 residues. CDR3 DNA sequence: TGTGCCAGCAGCGTAACTAGCGAAGGGAGCACAGATACGCAGTATTTT. Its translation: CASSVTSEGSTDTQYF.

V is TRBV6-5 and J is TRBJ1-3; D not resolved. The germline gives CDR1 MNHEY, CDR2 SVGAGI. The V gene lost 5 bases and the J gene lost 0 bases, with 8 bases spanning the gap. The CDR3 consists of 14 residues. CDR3 in amino acids: CASSPGISGNTIYF. The CDR3 DNA is TGTGCCAGCAGTCCCGGGATCTCTGGAAACACCATATATTTT.

The rearrangement joins TRBV7-3 to TRBJ2-1; 14 bases align to TRBD2. Germline loops: CDR1 SGHTA, CDR2 FQGTGA. Losses at the gene ends were 4 bases for V and 10 bases for J; bases not matched to a gene: 12. This CDR3 is 17 amino acids long. The CDR3: CASSSVGTSGSFAEQFF. The DNA for the CDR3 is TGTGCCAGCAGCTCGGTGGGGACTAGCGGGAGTTTCGCCGAGCAGTTCTTC.

V is TRBV10-3 and J is TRBJ1-6; TRBD1 matches at 9 bases. The CDR3 has 17 residues. The V gene end was trimmed by 4 bases and the J gene end by 5 bases; junction bases not matched to a gene: 9. CDR1 ENHRY and CDR2 SYGVKD come from the germline V gene. The CDR3 sequence: CAISGTTGGLDNSPLHF. CDR3 sequence (DNA): TGTGCCATCAGTGGGACTACAGGGGGCCTGGATAATTCACCCCTCCACTTT.